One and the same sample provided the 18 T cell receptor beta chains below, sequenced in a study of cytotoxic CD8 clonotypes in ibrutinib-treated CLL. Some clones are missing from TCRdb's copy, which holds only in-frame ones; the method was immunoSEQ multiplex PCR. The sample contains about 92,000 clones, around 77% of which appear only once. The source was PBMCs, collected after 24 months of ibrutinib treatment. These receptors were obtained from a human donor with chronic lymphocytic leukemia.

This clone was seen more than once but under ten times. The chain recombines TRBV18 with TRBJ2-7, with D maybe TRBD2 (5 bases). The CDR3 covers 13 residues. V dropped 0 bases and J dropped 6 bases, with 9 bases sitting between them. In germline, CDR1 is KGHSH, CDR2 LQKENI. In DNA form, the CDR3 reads TGTGCCAGCTCACCACCTAGCGTTCTCGAGCAGTACTTC. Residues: CASSPPSVLEQYF.

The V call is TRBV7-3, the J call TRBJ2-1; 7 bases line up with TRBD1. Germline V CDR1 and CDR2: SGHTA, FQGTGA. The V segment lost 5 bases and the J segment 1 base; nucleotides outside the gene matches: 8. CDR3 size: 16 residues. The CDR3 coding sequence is TGTGCCAGCAGCGGGCTAGGGGGCAGGTCCTACAATGAGCAGTTCTTC. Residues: CASSGLGGRSYNEQFF.

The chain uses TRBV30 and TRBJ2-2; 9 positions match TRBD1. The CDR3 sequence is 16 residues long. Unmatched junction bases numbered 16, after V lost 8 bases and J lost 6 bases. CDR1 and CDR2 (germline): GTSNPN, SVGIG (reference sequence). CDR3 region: CAGHGGLGQGAGELFF. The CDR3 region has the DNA TGTGCCGGTCACGGGGGGTTGGGACAGGGAGCCGGGGAGCTGTTTTTT.

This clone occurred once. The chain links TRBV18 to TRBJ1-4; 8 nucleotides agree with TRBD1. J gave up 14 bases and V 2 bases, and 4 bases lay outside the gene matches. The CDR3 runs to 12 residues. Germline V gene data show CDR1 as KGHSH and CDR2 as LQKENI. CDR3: CASSPGTGDLFF. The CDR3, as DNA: TGTGCCAGCTCACCAGGGACAGGAGATCTGTTTTTT.

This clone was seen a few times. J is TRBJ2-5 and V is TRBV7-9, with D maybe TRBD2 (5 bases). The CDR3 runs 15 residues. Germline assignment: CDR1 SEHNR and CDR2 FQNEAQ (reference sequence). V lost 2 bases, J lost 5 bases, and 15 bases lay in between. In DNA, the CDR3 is TGTGCCAGCAGCTTAAGGACCTTCGGCGGGGAGACCCAGTACTTC. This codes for CASSLRTFGGETQYF. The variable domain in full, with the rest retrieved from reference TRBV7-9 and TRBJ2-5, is DTGVSQNPRHKITKRGQNVTFRCDPISEHNRLYWYRQTLGQGPEFLTYFQNEAQLEKSRLLSDRFSAERPKGSFSTLEIQRTEQGDSAMYLCASSLRTFGGETQYFGPGTRLLVL.

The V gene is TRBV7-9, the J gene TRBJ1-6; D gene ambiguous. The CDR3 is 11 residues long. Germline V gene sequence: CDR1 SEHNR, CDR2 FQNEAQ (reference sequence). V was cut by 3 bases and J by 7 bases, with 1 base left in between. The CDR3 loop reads CASSLNSPLHF. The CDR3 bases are TGTGCCAGCAGCTTGAATTCACCCCTCCACTTT.

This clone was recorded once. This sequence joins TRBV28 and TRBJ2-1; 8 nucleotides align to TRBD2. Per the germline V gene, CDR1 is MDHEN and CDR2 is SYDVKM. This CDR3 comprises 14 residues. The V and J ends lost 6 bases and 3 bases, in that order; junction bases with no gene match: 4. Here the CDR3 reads CASRLADYYNEQFF. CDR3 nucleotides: TGTGCCAGCAGACTAGCGGACTACTACAATGAGCAGTTCTTC.

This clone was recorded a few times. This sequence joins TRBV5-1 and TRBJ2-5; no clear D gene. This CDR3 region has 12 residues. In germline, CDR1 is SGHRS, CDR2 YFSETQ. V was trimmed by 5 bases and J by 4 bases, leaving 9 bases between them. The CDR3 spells CASRFDGETQYF. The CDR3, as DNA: TGCGCCAGCAGGTTCGACGGAGAGACCCAGTACTTC.

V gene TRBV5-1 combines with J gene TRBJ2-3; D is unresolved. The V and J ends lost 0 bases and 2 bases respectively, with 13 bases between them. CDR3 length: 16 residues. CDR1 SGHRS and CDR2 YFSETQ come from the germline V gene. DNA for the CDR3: TGCGCCAGCAGCTTGGCGTCTAGGACCTCCACAGATACGCAGTATTTT. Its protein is CASSLASRTSTDTQYF.

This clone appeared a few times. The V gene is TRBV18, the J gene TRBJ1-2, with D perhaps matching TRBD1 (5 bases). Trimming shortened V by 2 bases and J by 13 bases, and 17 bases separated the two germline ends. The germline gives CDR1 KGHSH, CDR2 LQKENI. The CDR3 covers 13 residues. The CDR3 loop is CASSPSGGGVITF. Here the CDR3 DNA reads TGTGCCAGCTCACCATCCGGTGGAGGGGTTATCACCTTC.

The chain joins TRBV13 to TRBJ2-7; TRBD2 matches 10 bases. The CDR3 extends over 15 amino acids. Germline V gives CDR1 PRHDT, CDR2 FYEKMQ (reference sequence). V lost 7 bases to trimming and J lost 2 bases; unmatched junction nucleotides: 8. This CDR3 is CASTVGLAETYEQYF. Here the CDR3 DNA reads TGTGCCAGCACGGTTGGACTAGCGGAAACCTACGAGCAGTACTTC.

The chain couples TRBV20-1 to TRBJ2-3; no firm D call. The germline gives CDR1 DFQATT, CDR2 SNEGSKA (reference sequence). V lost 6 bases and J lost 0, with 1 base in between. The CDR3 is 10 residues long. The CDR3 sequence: CSASTDTQYF. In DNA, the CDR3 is TGCAGTGCCAGCACAGATACGCAGTATTTT.

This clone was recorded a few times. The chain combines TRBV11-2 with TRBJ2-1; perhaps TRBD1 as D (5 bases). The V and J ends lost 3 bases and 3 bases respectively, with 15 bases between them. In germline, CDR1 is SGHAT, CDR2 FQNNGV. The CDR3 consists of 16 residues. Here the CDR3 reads CASSLDNPTLYNEQFF. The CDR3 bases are TGTGCCAGCAGCTTGGACAACCCTACCCTCTACAATGAGCAGTTCTTC.

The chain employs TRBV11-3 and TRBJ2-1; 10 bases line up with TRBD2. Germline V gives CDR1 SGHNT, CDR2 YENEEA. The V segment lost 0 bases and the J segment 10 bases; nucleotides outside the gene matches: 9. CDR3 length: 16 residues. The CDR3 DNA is TGTGCCAGCAGCTTAGAGGGGAGCGGGAGGGCCACCGAGCAGTTCTTC. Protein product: CASSLEGSGRATEQFF.

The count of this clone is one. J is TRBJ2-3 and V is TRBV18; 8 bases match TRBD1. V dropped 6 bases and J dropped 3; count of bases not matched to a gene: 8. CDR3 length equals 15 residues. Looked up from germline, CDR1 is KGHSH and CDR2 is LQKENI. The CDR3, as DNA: TGTGCCAGCTCTTACGGGACAGGTGCGACAGATACGCAGTATTTT. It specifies CASSYGTGATDTQYF. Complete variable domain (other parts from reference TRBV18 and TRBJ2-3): NAGVMQNPRHLVRRRGQEARLRCSPMKGHSHVYWYRQLPEEGLKFMVYLQKENIIDESGMPKERFSAEFPKEGPSILRIQQVVRGDSAAYFCASSYGTGATDTQYFGPGTRLTVL.

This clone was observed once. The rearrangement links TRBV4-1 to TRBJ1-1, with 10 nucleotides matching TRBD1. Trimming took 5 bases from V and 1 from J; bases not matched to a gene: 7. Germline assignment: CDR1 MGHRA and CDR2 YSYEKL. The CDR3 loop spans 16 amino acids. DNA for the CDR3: TGCGCCAGCAGCTTCTCCGGGACAGGGGCGAACACTGAAGCTTTCTTT. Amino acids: CASSFSGTGANTEAFF.

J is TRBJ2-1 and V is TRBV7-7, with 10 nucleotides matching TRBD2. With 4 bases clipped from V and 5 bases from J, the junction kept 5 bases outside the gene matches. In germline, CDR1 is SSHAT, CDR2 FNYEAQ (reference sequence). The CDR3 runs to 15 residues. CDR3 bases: TGTGCCAGCAGCTCGGCTAGCGGGAGACACAATGAGCAGTTCTTC. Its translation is CASSSASGRHNEQFF.

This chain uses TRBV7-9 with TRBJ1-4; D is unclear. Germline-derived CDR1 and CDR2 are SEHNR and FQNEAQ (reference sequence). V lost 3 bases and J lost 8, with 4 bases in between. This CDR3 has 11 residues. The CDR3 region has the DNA TGTGCCAGCAGCTTGAGAGAAAAACTGTTTTTT. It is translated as CASSLREKLFF.